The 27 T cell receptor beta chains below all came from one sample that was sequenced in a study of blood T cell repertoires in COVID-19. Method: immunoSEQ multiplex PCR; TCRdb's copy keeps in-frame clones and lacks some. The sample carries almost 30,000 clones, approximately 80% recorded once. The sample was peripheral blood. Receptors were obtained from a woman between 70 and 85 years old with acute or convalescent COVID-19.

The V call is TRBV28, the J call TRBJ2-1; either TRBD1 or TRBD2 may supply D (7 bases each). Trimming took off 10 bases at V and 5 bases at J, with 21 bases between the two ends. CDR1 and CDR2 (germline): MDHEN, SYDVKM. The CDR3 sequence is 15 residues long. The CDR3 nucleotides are TGTGCCACCAGGGGGGGTGGACCCCCTCACAATGAGCAGTTCTTC. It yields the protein CATRGGGPPHNEQFF. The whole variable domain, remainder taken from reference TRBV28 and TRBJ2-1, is DVKVTQSSRYLVKRTGEKVFLECVQDMDHENMFWYRQDPGLGLRLIYFSYDVKMKEKGDIPEGYSVSREKKERFSLILESASTNQTSMYLCATRGGGPPHNEQFFGPGTRLTVL.

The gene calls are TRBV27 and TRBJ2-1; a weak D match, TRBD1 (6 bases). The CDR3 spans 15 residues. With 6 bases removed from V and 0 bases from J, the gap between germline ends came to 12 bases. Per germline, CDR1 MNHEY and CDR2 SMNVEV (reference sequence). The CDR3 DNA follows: TGTGCCAGCAGAAGCGGACAGATCTCCTACAATGAGCAGTTCTTC. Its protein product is CASRSGQISYNEQFF.

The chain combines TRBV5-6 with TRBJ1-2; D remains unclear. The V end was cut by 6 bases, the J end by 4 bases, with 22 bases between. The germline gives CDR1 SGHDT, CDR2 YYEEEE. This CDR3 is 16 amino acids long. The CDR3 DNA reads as TGTGCCAGCACCTATCTTACTGGGAAGGAGGGCTATGGCTACACCTTC. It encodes CASTYLTGKEGYGYTF.

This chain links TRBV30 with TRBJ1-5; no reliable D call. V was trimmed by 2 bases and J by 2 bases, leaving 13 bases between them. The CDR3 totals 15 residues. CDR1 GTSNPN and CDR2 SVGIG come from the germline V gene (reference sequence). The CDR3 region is CAWSPLGTGNQPQHF. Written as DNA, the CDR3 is TGTGCCTGGAGTCCGCTAGGAACGGGCAATCAGCCCCAGCATTTT.

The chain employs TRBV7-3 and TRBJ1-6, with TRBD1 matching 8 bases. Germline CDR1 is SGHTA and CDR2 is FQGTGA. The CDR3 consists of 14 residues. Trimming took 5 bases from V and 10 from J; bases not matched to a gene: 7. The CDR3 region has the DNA TGTGCCAGCAGCGAACAGGGGGTAGGATCACCCCTCCACTTT. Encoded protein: CASSEQGVGSPLHF.

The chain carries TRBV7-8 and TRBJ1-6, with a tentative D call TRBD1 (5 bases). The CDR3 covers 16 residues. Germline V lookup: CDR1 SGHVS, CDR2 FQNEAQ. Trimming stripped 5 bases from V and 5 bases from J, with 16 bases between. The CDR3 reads CASSVSGGRNNSPLHF. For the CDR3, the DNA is TGTGCCAGCAGCGTCTCTGGGGGGAGGAATAATTCACCCCTCCACTTT.

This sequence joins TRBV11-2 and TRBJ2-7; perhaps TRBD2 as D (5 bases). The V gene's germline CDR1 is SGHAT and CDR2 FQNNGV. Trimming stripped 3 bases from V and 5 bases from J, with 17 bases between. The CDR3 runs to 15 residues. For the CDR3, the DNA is TGTGCCAGCAGCTTCTTCGGAGGAGAGTCGAACGAGCAGTACTTC. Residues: CASSFFGGESNEQYF. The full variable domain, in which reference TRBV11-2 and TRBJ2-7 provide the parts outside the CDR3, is EAGVAQSPRYKIIEKRQSVAFWCNPISGHATLYWYQQILGQGPKLLIQFQNNGVVDDSQLPKDRFSAERLKGVDSTLKIQPAKLEDSAVYLCASSFFGGESNEQYFGPGTRLTVT.

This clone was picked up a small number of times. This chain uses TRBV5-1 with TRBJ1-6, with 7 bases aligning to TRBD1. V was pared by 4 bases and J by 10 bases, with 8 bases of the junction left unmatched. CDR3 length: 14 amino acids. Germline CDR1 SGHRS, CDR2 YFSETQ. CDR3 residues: CASSRDREGSPLHF. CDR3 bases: TGCGCCAGCAGCCGCGACAGGGAAGGATCACCCCTCCACTTT.

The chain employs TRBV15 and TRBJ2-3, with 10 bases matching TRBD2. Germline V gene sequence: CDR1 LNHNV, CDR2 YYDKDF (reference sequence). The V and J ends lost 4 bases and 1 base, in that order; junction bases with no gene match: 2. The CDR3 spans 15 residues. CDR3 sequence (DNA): TGTGCCACCAGCAAGCGGGGGGGCGGCACAGATACGCAGTATTTT. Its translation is CATSKRGGGTDTQYF. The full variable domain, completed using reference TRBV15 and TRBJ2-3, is DAMVIQNPRYQVTQFGKPVTLSCSQTLNHNVMYWYQQKSSQAPKLLFHYYDKDFNNEADTPDNFQSRRPNTSFCFLDIRSPGLGDTAMYLCATSKRGGGTDTQYFGPGTRLTVL.

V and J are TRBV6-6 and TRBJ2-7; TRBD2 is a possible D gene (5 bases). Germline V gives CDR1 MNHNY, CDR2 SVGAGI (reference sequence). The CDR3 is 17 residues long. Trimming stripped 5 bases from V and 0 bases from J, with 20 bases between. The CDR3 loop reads CASSRKPAGGDSYEQYF. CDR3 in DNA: TGTGCCAGCAGTCGCAAACCGGCGGGCGGAGACTCCTACGAGCAGTACTTC.

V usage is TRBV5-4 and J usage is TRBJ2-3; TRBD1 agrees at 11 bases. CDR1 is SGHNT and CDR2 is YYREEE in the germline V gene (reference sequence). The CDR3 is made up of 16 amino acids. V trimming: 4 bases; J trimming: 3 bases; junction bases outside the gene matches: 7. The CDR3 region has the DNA TGTGCCAGCAGCCTCGGACAGGGGGCGCGGACAGATACGCAGTATTTT. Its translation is CASSLGQGARTDTQYF.

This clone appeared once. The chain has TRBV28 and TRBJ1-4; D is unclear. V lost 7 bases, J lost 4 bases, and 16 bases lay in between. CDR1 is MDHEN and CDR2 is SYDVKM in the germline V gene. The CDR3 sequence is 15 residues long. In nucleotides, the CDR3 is TGTGCCAGCACCATTCCTCAGGCGGGTAATGAAAAACTGTTTTTT. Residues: CASTIPQAGNEKLFF.

The CDR3 here is CASSLRQGQETQYF. The CDR3 nucleotides are TGTGCCAGCTCTCTGAGACAGGGCCAAGAGACCCAGTACTTC. V is TRBV5-6 and J is TRBJ2-5; 7 bases align to TRBD1. Germline lookup yields CDR1 SGHDT and CDR2 YYEEEE. The CDR3 has 14 residues. The V gene end was trimmed by 7 bases and the J gene end by 1 base; junction bases not matched to a gene: 7.

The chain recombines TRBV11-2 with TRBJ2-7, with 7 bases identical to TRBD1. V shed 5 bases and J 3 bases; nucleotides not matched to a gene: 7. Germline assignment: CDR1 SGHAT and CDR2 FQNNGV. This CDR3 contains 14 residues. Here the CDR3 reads CASSPRDRLYEQYF. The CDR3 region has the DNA TGTGCCAGCAGCCCTCGGGACAGACTCTACGAGCAGTACTTC.

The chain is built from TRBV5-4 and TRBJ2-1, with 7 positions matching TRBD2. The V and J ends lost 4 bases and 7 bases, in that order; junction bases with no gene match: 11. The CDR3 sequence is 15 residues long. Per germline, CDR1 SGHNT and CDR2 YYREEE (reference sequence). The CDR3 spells CASSREGGLRNEQFF. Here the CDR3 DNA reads TGTGCCAGCAGCCGAGAGGGAGGGTTGAGGAATGAGCAGTTCTTC.

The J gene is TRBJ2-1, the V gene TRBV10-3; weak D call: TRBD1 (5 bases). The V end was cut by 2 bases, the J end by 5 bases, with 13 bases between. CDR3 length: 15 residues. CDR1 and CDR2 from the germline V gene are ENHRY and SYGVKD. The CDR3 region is CAISEAGILNNEQFF. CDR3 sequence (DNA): TGTGCCATCAGTGAGGCAGGGATTCTGAACAATGAGCAGTTCTTC.

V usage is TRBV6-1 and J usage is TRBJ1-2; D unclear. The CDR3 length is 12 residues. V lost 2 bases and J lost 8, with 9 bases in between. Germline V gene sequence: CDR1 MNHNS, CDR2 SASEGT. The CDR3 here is CASSERGWGYTF. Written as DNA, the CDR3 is TGTGCCAGCAGTGAAAGAGGTTGGGGCTACACCTTC.

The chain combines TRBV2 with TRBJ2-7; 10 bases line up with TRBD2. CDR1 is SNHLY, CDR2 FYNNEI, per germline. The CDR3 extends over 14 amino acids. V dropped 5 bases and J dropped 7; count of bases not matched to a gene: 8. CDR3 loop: CASSSSGRAKEQYF. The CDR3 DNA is TGTGCCAGCAGTTCCAGCGGGAGGGCCAAAGAGCAGTACTTC. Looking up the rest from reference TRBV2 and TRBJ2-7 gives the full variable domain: EPEVTQTPSHQVTQMGQEVILRCVPISNHLYFYWYRQILGQKVEFLVSFYNNEISEKSEIFDDQFSVERPDGSNFTLKIRSTKLEDSAMYFCASSSSGRAKEQYFGPGTRLTVT.

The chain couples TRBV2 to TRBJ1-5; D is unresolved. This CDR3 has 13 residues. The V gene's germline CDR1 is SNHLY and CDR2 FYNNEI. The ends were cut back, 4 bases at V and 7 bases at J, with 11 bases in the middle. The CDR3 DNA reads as TGTGCCAGCAGTGCCTCTCTTTCGCAGCCCCAGCATTTT. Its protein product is CASSASLSQPQHF.

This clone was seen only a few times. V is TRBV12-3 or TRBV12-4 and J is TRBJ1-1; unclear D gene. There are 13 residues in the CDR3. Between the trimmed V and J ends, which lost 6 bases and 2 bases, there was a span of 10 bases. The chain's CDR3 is CASRSGSNTEAFF. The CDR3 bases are TGTGCCAGCAGGTCCGGGTCCAACACTGAAGCTTTCTTT.

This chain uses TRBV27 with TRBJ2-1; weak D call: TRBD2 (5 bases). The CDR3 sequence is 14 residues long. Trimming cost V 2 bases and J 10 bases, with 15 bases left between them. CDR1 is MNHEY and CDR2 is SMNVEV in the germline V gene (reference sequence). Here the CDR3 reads CASSLSGPSREQFF. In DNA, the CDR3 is TGTGCCAGCAGTTTAAGCGGTCCTTCAAGGGAGCAGTTCTTC.

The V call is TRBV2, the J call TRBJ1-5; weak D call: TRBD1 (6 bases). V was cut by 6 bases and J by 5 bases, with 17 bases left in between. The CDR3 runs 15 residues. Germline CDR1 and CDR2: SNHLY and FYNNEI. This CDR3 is CASSPLGAGYQPQHF. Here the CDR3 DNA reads TGTGCCAGCAGCCCCTTGGGGGCTGGGTATCAGCCCCAGCATTTT. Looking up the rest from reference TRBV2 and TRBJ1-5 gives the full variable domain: EPEVTQTPSHQVTQMGQEVILRCVPISNHLYFYWYRQILGQKVEFLVSFYNNEISEKSEIFDDQFSVERPDGSNFTLKIRSTKLEDSAMYFCASSPLGAGYQPQHFGDGTRLSIL.

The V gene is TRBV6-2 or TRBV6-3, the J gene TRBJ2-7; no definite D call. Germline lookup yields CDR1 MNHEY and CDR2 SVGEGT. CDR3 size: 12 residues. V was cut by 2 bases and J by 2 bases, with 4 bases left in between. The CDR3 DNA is TGTGCCAGCAGTTACCCCGCCTACGAGCAGTACTTC. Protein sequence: CASSYPAYEQYF.

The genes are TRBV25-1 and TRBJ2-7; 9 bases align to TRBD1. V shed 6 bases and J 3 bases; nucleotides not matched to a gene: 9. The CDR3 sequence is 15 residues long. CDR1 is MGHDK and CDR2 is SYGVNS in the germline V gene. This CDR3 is CASSRDRGEIYEQYF. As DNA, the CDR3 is TGTGCCAGCAGCCGAGACAGGGGGGAAATCTACGAGCAGTACTTC.

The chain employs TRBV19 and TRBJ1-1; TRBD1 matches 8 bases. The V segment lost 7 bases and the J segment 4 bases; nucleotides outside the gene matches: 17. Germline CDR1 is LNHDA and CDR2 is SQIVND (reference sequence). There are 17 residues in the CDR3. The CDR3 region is CASTHSGQGRAGTEAFF. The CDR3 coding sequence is TGTGCCAGTACCCACTCCGGACAGGGAAGGGCAGGCACTGAAGCTTTCTTT.

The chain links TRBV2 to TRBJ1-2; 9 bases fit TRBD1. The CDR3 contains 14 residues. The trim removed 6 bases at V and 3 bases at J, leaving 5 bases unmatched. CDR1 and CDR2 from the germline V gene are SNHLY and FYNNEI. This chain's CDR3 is CASSETGGDYGYTF. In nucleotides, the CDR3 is TGTGCCAGCAGCGAAACAGGGGGCGACTATGGCTACACCTTC.

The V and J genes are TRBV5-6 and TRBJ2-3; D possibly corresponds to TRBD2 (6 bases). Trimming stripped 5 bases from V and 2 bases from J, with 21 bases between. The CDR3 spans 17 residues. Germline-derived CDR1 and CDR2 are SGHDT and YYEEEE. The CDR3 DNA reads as TGTGCCAGCAGTTCCCGGAGATCTAGCGCCTTCACAGATACGCAGTATTTT. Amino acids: CASSSRRSSAFTDTQYF.